The TCR beta chain described here comes from a study of CD8 T cells in ankylosing spondylitis. General observations from the study: Made up of eight highly homologous variants, a TCR beta motif appeared characteristic of ankylosing spondylitis blood. Enrichment of disease-linked clones was reportedly significant in matched ankylosing spondylitis synovial fluid. Earlier studies detected some motif variants in reactive arthritis synovial fluid and blood.

As concerns this clonotype: The antigen remains unidentified.

Trimming at V came to 1 base and at J to 6 bases, leaving 2 bases not matched to a gene. Germline V gene lookup returns CDR1 SGHTA and CDR2 FQGNSA. The CDR3 covers 14 residues. Each CDR3 protein is one row after TCRdb ran MiXCR on the 5' RACE reads. The data hold about 390,000 distinct CDR3 sequences, with about a fifth observed a single time. The origin of this receptor is a male donor with ankylosing spondylitis. V gene TRBV7-2 combines with J gene TRBJ2-1; TRBD2 matches at 8 bases. Specimen: blood, either unsorted or a sorted T cell fraction (not recorded which). DNA of the CDR3: TGTGCCAGCAGCTTAGAGACTAGCGTCAATGAGCAGTTCTTC. As protein: CASSLETSVNEQFF.